This T cell receptor beta chain was found in a study of shared clonotypes between healthy human individuals. General observations from the study: The diversity represented, both genetic and in exposure history, was limited by few donors.

Nashville, Tennessee was home to all donors, each a Caucasian adult. Loaded into unsorted PBMC replicate PCRs was approximately 270 ng DNA, 30,000 to 35,000 T cell genomes. Scientists sequenced DNA from unsorted PBMC on ten immunoSEQ deep assay plates. Generated by immunoSEQ multiplex PCR, the TCRdb table keeps only in-frame clones and is missing some. The sample lists some 530,000 clones; about 85% were seen once. Concerning this clone itself: Its antigen is unidentified.

This sequence was found in a woman aged 40 to 50 in good health. Some clones in this sample may be carry-over from other donors' samples. Sequencing input: PBMCs.

The CDR3 DNA is TGTGCCAGCAGCGGCGCAGGGGGCCGCGAGCAGTACTTC. Protein sequence: CASSGAGGREQYF. This chain connects TRBV6-6 to TRBJ2-7, with TRBD1 matching 8 bases. The CDR3 totals 13 residues. The V segment lost 6 bases and the J segment 6 bases; nucleotides outside the gene matches: 7. Germline CDR1 is MNHNY and CDR2 is SVGAGI (reference sequence).